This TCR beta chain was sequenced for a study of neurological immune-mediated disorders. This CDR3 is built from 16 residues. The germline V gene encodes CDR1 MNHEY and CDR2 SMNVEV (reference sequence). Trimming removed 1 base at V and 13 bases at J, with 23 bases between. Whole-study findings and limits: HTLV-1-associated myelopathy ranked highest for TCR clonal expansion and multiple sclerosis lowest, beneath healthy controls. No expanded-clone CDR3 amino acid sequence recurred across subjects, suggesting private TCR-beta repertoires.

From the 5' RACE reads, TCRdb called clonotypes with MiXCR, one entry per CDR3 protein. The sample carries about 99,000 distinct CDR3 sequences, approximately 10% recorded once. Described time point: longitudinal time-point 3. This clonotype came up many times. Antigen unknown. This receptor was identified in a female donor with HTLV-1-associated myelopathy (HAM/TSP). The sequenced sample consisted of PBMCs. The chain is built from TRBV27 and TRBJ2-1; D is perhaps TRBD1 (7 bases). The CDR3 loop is CASSLFPFGGTGAQFF. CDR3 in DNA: TGTGCCAGCAGTTTATTCCCCTTCGGGGGCACAGGGGCTCAGTTCTTC.